The next 25 T cell receptor beta chains were all read from a single sample in a study of blood T cell repertoires in COVID-19. Method: immunoSEQ multiplex PCR; TCRdb's copy keeps in-frame clones and lacks some. Among about 260,000 clones listed, approximately 82% were seen once. The sequenced material came from peripheral blood. The origin of the receptors is an elderly woman with acute or convalescent COVID-19.

The chain carries TRBV28 and TRBJ2-7, with D possibly being TRBD1 (5 bases). The CDR3 consists of 13 residues. The germline gives CDR1 MDHEN, CDR2 SYDVKM. V lost 6 bases to trimming and J lost 2 bases, with 11 bases between them. The CDR3 reads CASRDTITYEQYF. CDR3 bases: TGTGCCAGCAGGGACACTATAACCTACGAGCAGTACTTC.

The chain employs TRBV11-3 and TRBJ1-2; 7 nucleotides line up with TRBD1. The CDR3 consists of 13 residues. Germline loops: CDR1 SGHNT, CDR2 YENEEA. Losses at the gene ends were 3 bases for V and 5 bases for J; bases not matched to a gene: 3. The CDR3 region has the DNA TGTGCCAGCAGCTTCTCAGGGGGTTATGGCTACACCTTC. It translates to CASSFSGGYGYTF.

The rearrangement joins TRBV9 to TRBJ1-1; TRBD1 agrees at 9 bases. The CDR3 has 16 amino acids. Germline V CDR1 and CDR2: SGDLS, YYNGEE. Losses at the gene ends were 6 bases for V and 3 bases for J; bases not matched to a gene: 12. The CDR3 loop reads CASKAQQGAPDTEAFF. The CDR3 bases are TGTGCCAGCAAGGCTCAACAGGGGGCCCCCGACACTGAAGCTTTCTTT.

The chain joins TRBV5-6 to TRBJ2-7; TRBD1 agrees at 9 bases. The germline gives CDR1 SGHDT, CDR2 YYEEEE. The CDR3 extends over 14 amino acids. The junction had 6 bases not matched to a gene; V was cut back by 5 bases and J by 3 bases. The CDR3 DNA sequence: TGTGCCAGCAGGCCGGGACAGGGTTTCTACGAGCAGTACTTC. Translation: CASRPGQGFYEQYF.

This clone turned up a few times. V usage is TRBV12-3 or TRBV12-4 and J usage is TRBJ1-2, with no clear D. Trimming took off 6 bases at V and 1 base at J, with 6 bases between the two ends. The CDR3 is made up of 12 amino acids. CDR3 sequence: CASRRDNYGYTF. The CDR3 region has the DNA TGTGCCAGCAGGAGAGATAACTATGGCTACACCTTC.

The table lists this clone with a count of one. The V and J genes are TRBV5-1 and TRBJ1-1, with 9 bases lining up with TRBD1. This CDR3 spans 12 amino acids. In germline, CDR1 is SGHRS, CDR2 YFSETQ. V dropped 3 bases and J dropped 8; count of bases not matched to a gene: 2. In DNA form, the CDR3 reads TGCGCCAGCAGCTGGGACAGGGAGGAAGCTTTCTTT. This translates into CASSWDREEAFF.

This chain uses TRBV4-3 with TRBJ1-2; 8 positions match TRBD1. CDR1 LGHNA and CDR2 YSLEER come from the germline V gene. The CDR3 spans 15 residues. Unmatched junction bases numbered 4, after V lost 1 base and J lost 3 bases. This chain's CDR3 is CASSQARDRYYGYTF. CDR3 sequence (DNA): TGCGCCAGCAGCCAAGCCCGGGACAGGTACTATGGCTACACCTTC.

This clone was detected only once. This sequence joins TRBV5-1 and TRBJ2-4; 13 bases agree with TRBD2. Germline values: CDR1 SGHRS, CDR2 YFSETQ. Losses at the gene ends were 4 bases for V and 0 bases for J; bases not matched to a gene: 16. This CDR3 is built from 21 residues. CDR3: CASSDPPLGLAGALAKNIQYF. CDR3 nucleotide sequence: TGCGCCAGCAGCGACCCCCCCTTAGGACTAGCGGGGGCACTAGCCAAAAACATTCAGTACTTC.

The chain uses TRBV7-9 and TRBJ2-1; tentative D call: TRBD1 (5 bases). Germline CDR1 reads SEHNR; CDR2 reads FQNEAQ (reference sequence). CDR3 length equals 14 residues. Trimming took 5 bases from V and 4 from J, leaving 12 bases between them. The CDR3 reads CASSAQAAYNEQFF. The CDR3 DNA follows: TGTGCCAGCAGCGCACAGGCTGCTTACAATGAGCAGTTCTTC.

Concerning this clone: One junction end disagrees with the germline gene, perhaps due to a read error. V gene TRBV7-9 combines with J gene TRBJ1-2; D possibly corresponds to TRBD1 (6 bases). CDR1 and CDR2 (germline): SEHNR, FQNEAQ (reference sequence). CDR3 length equals 12 residues. CDR3 nucleotides: TGTGCCAGCAGTTTCGATCAGGGGAAACTAGCCTTC. As protein: CASSFDQGKLAF.

The genes are TRBV5-5 and TRBJ1-4; weak D call: TRBD1 (5 bases). The germline gives CDR1 SGHKS, CDR2 YYEKEE (reference sequence). The V and J ends lost 0 bases and 5 bases respectively, with 17 bases between them. The CDR3 contains 17 residues. This CDR3 is CASSLEFGAGWNEKLFF. The CDR3 nucleotides are TGTGCCAGCAGCTTGGAATTTGGGGCAGGGTGGAATGAAAAACTGTTTTTT.

This chain joins TRBV5-6 and TRBJ2-3, with TRBD2 as a possible D gene (5 bases). Germline CDR1 is SGHDT and CDR2 is YYEEEE. There are 14 residues in the CDR3. V was pared by 3 bases and J by 3 bases, with 11 bases between. The CDR3 DNA follows: TGTGCCAGCAGCTCGAGGACTCGAACAGATACGCAGTATTTT. Amino acid sequence: CASSSRTRTDTQYF.

Only one count was recorded for this clone. The gene calls are TRBV6-5 and TRBJ1-3, with D maybe TRBD1 (6 bases). CDR1 and CDR2 from the germline V gene are MNHEY and SVGAGI. CDR3 size: 14 residues. The V end was cut by 6 bases, the J end by 2 bases, with 11 bases between. The DNA of the CDR3 is TGTGCCAGCAGCGAGGGGGGGACTGGAAACACCATATATTTT. Protein sequence: CASSEGGTGNTIYF.

This chain links TRBV28 with TRBJ2-7, with D maybe TRBD2 (6 bases). There are 12 residues in the CDR3. Germline V CDR1 and CDR2: MDHEN, SYDVKM. Trimming took 6 bases from V and 12 from J, leaving 18 bases between them. The CDR3 DNA reads TGTGCCAGCAGCTTACCCGGGAGCTCGTTGTACTTC. It translates to CASSLPGSSLYF.

This rearrangement joins TRBV2 to TRBJ2-3; the match to TRBD1 covers 11 bases. V lost 0 bases to trimming and J lost 3 bases; unmatched junction nucleotides: 2. The germline gives CDR1 SNHLY, CDR2 FYNNEI. This CDR3 spans 16 amino acids. Written as DNA, the CDR3 is TGTGCCAGCAGTGAAGCGGGGACAGGGGGTACAGATACGCAGTATTTT. Its translation: CASSEAGTGGTDTQYF.

DNA for the CDR3: TGTGCCAGCAGAAATAGTGCAACTAATGAAAAACTGTTTTTT. Translated, it gives CASRNSATNEKLFF. The V call is TRBV2, the J call TRBJ1-4; D unresolved. V was clipped by 6 bases and J by 0 bases, with 8 bases between them. CDR3 length equals 14 residues. Germline V lookup: CDR1 SNHLY, CDR2 FYNNEI.

The chain employs TRBV15 and TRBJ1-1; tentative D call: TRBD1 (6 bases). Germline CDR1 is LNHNV and CDR2 is YYDKDF (reference sequence). The CDR3 is 14 amino acids. Trimming took 0 bases from V and 7 from J, leaving 12 bases between them. The DNA of the CDR3 is TGTGCCACCAGCAGAGAATCCAGGGGTGGTGAAGCTTTCTTT. Translating it yields CATSRESRGGEAFF.

With respect to this clone: Within the sample, other DNA sequences also encode this same CDR3. This chain joins TRBV5-1 and TRBJ1-1; a possible D gene is TRBD1 (6 bases). The CDR3 contains 15 residues. Trimming left V 0 bases short and J 2 bases short, with 11 bases between. Germline CDR1 SGHRS, CDR2 YFSETQ. CDR3 nucleotides: TGCGCCAGCAGCTTGGAAGGCAGGGGAAACACTGAAGCTTTCTTT. Its protein product is CASSLEGRGNTEAFF. Full variable domain (remainder filled in from reference TRBV5-1 and TRBJ1-1): KAGVTQTPRYLIKTRGQQVTLSCSPISGHRSVSWYQQTPGQGLQFLFEYFSETQRNKGNFPGRFSGRQFSNSRSEMNVSTLELGDSALYLCASSLEGRGNTEAFFGQGTRLTVV.

CDR3 sequence (DNA): TGTGCCAGCAGCCAATCCCTAGCGGGAGTTTTGGGTGAGCAGTTCTTC. Protein product: CASSQSLAGVLGEQFF. The rearrangement links TRBV3-1 (or the pseudogene TRBV3-2) to TRBJ2-1, with 10 bases aligning to TRBD2. Germline CDR1 and CDR2: LGHDT and YNNKEL (reference sequence). The CDR3 is 16 amino acids. V was pared by 2 bases and J by 9 bases, with 10 bases of the junction left unmatched.

The count of this clone is one. The J gene is TRBJ1-1, the V gene TRBV18; D is unclear. CDR1 KGHSH and CDR2 LQKENI come from the germline V gene. The V end lost 3 bases, the J end lost 7 bases, and 12 bases lay between the germline ends. CDR3 size: 13 residues. The CDR3: CASSPIHLGEAFF. The CDR3 DNA follows: TGTGCCAGCTCACCGATACACCTAGGTGAAGCTTTCTTT.

The chain has TRBV7-3 and TRBJ2-1, with 7 bases aligning to TRBD2. The germline CDR1 and CDR2 sequences are SGHTA and FQGTGA. The ends lost 0 bases at V and 2 bases at J; junction bases unmatched: 1. This CDR3 region has 15 residues. CDR3 amino acids: CASSLTGTTYNEQFF. DNA of the CDR3: TGTGCCAGCAGCTTAACAGGGACTACCTACAATGAGCAGTTCTTC.

This clone was seen repeatedly, ten times or more. The rearrangement links TRBV6-4 to TRBJ1-1, with 7 bases aligning to TRBD1. V lost 5 bases to trimming and J lost 5 bases; unmatched junction nucleotides: 8. Germline loops: CDR1 MRHNA, CDR2 SNTAGT. The CDR3 is 14 residues long. In DNA form, the CDR3 reads TGTGCCAGCAGTTCAGACAGGGAGGCGACTGAAGCTTTCTTT. As protein: CASSSDREATEAFF.

V is TRBV7-2 and J is TRBJ2-1; D is possibly TRBD1 (6 bases). Germline-derived CDR1 and CDR2 are SGHTA and FQGNSA. The V end lost 3 bases, the J end lost 2 bases, and 11 bases lay between the germline ends. This CDR3 has 15 amino acids. The CDR3 DNA is TGTGCCAGCAGCTTTGGGGGCATTCCCTACAATGAGCAGTTCTTC. Translating it yields CASSFGGIPYNEQFF.

The chain employs TRBV21-1 and TRBJ1-2. TRBV21-1 is given as a pseudogene. The CDR3 totals 12 residues. The CDR3 DNA reads TGTGCCAGCAGCAAATTCGGGTATGGCTACACCTTC. Protein product: CASSKFGYGYTF.

The chain links TRBV30 to TRBJ2-3; D is perhaps TRBD2 (6 bases). The CDR3 consists of 13 residues. Germline loops: CDR1 GTSNPN, CDR2 SVGIG (reference sequence). Deletions cut 8 bases from V and 0 bases from J, with 12 bases between. CDR3 region: CARSGLSTDTQYF. CDR3 DNA: TGTGCCCGTTCGGGACTCAGCACAGATACGCAGTATTTT.